The clone carrying this T cell receptor (beta chain) was found many times. Its antigen remains unknown. These data originate in a study of CD8 T cells in ankylosing spondylitis. Study results and limitations: Peripheral blood held disease-linked clones only at relatively low frequency, and these were CD8+. As reported, disease-linked clones showed significant enrichment in matched ankylosing spondylitis synovial fluid.

Molecular-barcoded quantitative 5'-RACE produced these TCR beta libraries. One entry per CDR3 protein, called by TCRdb with MiXCR from the 5' RACE reads. The sample holds 200,000 to 300,000 distinct CDR3 sequences; roughly a quarter are singletons and the top ten take roughly 0.67%. Germline V gene sequence: CDR1 SGHAT, CDR2 FQNNGV. The CDR3 consists of 15 residues. V lost 4 bases to trimming and J lost 4 bases; unmatched junction nucleotides: 5. The sequenced material came from blood, either unsorted or a sorted T cell fraction (not recorded which). The sequence was obtained from a male donor with ankylosing spondylitis or in good health (not recorded which). This chain connects TRBV11-2 to TRBJ2-3, with TRBD2 identical over 10 bases. The CDR3, as DNA: TGTGCCAGCAGCTCACTAGCGGGGACCGCAGATACGCAGTATTTT. This translates into CASSSLAGTADTQYF.